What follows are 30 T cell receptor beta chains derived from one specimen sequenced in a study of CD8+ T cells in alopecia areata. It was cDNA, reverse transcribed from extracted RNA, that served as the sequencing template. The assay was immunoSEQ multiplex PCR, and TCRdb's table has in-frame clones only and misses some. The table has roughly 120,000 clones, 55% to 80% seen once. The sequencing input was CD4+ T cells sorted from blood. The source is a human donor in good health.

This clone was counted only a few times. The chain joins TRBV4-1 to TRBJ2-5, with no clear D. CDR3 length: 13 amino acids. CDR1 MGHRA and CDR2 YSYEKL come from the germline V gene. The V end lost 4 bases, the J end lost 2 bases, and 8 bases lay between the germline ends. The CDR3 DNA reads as TGCGCCAGCAGCCTAGGAATACAAGAGACCCAGTACTTC. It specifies CASSLGIQETQYF.

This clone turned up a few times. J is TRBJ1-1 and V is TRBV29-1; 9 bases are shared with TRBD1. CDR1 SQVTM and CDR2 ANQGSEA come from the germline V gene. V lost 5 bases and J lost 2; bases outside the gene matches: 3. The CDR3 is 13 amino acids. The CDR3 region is CSVTGQGNTEAFF. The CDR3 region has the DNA TGCAGCGTTACGGGACAGGGTAACACTGAAGCTTTCTTT.

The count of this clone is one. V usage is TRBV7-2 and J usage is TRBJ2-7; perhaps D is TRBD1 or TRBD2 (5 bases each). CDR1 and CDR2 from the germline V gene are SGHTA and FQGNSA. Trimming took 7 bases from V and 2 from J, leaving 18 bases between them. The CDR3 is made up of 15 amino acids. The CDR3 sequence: CASTLRGGGPYEQYF. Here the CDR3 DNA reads TGTGCCAGCACCCTTAGGGGTGGGGGTCCCTACGAGCAGTACTTC.

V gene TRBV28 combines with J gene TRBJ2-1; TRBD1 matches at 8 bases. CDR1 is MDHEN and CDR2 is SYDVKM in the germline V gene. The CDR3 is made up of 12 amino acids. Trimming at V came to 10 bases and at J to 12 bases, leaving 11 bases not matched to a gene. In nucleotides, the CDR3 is TGTGCCACGGGGACAGGCACCGCTGGGCAGTTCTTC. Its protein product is CATGTGTAGQFF. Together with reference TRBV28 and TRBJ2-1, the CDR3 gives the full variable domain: DVKVTQSSRYLVKRTGEKVFLECVQDMDHENMFWYRQDPGLGLRLIYFSYDVKMKEKGDIPEGYSVSREKKERFSLILESASTNQTSMYLCATGTGTAGQFFGPGTRLTVL.

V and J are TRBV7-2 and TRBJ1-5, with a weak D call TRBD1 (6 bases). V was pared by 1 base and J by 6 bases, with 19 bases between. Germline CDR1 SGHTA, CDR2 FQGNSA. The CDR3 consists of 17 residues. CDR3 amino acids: CASSLDSVGRGVQPQHF. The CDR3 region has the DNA TGTGCCAGCAGCTTAGATTCAGTCGGCAGGGGCGTTCAGCCCCAGCATTTT.

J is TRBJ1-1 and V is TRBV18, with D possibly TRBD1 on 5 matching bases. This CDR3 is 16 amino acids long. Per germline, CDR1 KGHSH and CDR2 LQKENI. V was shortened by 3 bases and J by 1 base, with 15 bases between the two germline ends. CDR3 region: CASSPFTGQANTEAFF. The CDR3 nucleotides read TGTGCCAGCTCACCCTTTACGGGGCAGGCGAACACTGAAGCTTTCTTT.

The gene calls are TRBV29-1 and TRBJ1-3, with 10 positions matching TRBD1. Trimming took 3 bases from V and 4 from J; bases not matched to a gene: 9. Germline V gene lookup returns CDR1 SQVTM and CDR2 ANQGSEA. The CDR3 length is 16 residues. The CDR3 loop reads CSVDEWTGGAGNTIYF. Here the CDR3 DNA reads TGCAGCGTTGACGAGTGGACAGGGGGTGCAGGAAACACCATATATTTT.

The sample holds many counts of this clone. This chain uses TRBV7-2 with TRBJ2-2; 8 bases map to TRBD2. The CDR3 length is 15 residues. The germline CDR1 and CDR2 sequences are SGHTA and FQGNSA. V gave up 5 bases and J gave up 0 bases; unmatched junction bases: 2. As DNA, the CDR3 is TGTGCCAGCAGCAATAGCGGGGCGAACACCGGGGAGCTGTTTTTT. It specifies CASSNSGANTGELFF.

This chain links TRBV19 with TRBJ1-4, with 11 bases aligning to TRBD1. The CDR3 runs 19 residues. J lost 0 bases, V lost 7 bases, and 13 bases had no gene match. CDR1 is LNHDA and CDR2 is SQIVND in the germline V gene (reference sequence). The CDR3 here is CASTSRWGQGEPTNEKLFF. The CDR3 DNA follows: TGTGCCAGTACCTCAAGATGGGGACAGGGGGAACCAACTAATGAAAAACTGTTTTTT. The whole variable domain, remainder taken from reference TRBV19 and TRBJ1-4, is DGGITQSPKYLFRKEGQNVTLSCEQNLNHDAMYWYRQDPGQGLRLIYYSQIVNDFQKGDIAEGYSVSREKKESFPLTVTSAQKNPTAFYLCASTSRWGQGEPTNEKLFFGSGTQLSVL.

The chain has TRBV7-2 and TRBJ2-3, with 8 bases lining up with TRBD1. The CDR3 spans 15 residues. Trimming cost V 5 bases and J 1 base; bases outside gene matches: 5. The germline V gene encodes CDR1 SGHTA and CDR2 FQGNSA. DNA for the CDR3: TGTGCCAGCAGCAGGGACAGGACAGGCACAGATACGCAGTATTTT. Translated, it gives CASSRDRTGTDTQYF.

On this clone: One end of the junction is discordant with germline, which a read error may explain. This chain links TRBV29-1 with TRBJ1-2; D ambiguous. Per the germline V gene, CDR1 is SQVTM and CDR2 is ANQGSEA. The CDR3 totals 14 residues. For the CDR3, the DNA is TGCAGCGGTGAACAGCAATCCCAAAACTATGGCTACACCTTC. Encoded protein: CSGEQQSQNYGYTF.

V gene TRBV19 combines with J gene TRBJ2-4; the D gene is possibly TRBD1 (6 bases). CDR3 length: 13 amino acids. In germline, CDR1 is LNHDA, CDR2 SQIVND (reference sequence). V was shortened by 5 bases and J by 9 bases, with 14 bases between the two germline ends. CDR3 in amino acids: CASSGWDTGIQYF. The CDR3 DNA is TGTGCCAGTAGTGGGTGGGACACTGGCATTCAGTACTTC. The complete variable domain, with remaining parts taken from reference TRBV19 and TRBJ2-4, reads DGGITQSPKYLFRKEGQNVTLSCEQNLNHDAMYWYRQDPGQGLRLIYYSQIVNDFQKGDIAEGYSVSREKKESFPLTVTSAQKNPTAFYLCASSGWDTGIQYFGAGTRLSVL.

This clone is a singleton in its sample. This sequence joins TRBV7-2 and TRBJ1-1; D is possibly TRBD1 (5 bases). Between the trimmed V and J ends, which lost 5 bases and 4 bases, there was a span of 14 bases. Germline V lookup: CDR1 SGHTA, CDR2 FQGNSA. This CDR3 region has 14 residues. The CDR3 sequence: CASSPRGRSTEAFF. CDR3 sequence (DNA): TGTGCCAGCAGCCCCCGGGGCAGAAGCACTGAAGCTTTCTTT.

The CDR3 region has the DNA TGTGCCAGCAGCTTAAGGCTAGCGGGGGGGCTCTCCTACGAGCAGTACTTC. Protein product: CASSLRLAGGLSYEQYF. J is TRBJ2-7 and V is TRBV7-2; 12 nucleotides line up with TRBD2. Trimming removed 2 bases from V and 0 bases from J; junction bases left unmatched: 5. The germline CDR1 and CDR2 sequences are SGHTA and FQGNSA. This CDR3 is 17 amino acids long. Filled out from reference TRBV7-2 and TRBJ2-7, the complete variable domain reads GAGVSQSPSNKVTEKGKDVELRCDPISGHTALYWYRQSLGQGLEFLIYFQGNSAPDKSGLPSDRFSAERTGGSVSTLTIQRTQQEDSAVYLCASSLRLAGGLSYEQYFGPGTRLTVT.

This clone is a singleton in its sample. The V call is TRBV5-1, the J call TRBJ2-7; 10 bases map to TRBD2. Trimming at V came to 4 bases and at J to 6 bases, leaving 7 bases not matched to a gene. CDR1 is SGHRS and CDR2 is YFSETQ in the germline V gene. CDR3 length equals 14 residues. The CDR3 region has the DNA TGCGCCAGCAGCGACACCGGGACTAGCGTCGAGCAGTACTTC. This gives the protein CASSDTGTSVEQYF.

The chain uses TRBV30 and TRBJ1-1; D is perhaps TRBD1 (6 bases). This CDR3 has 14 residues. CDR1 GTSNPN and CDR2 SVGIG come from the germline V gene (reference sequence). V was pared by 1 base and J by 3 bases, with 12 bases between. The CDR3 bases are TGTGCCTGGAGTGGGGGGGCGGTGGACACTGAAGCTTTCTTT. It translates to CAWSGGAVDTEAFF.

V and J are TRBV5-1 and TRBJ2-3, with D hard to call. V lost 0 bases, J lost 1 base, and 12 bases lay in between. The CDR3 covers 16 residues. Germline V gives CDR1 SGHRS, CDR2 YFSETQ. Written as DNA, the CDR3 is TGCGCCAGCAGCTTGGTCCCCTCGACACGCACAGATACGCAGTATTTT. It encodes CASSLVPSTRTDTQYF.

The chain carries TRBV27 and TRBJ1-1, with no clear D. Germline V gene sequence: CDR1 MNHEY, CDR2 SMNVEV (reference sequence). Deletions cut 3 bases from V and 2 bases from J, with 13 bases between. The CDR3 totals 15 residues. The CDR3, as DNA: TGTGCCAGCAGTTTCCGGGAAGGAGTAAACACTGAAGCTTTCTTT. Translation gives CASSFREGVNTEAFF.

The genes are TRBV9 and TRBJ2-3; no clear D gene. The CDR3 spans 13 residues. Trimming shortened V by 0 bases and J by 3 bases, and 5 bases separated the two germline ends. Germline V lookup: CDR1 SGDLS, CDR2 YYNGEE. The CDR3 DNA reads TGTGCCAGCAGCGTAGACGTAACAGATACGCAGTATTTT. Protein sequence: CASSVDVTDTQYF. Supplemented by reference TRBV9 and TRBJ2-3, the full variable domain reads DSGVTQTPKHLITATGQRVTLRCSPRSGDLSVYWYQQSLDQGLQFLIQYYNGEERAKGNILERFSAQQFPDLHSELNLSSLELGDSALYFCASSVDVTDTQYFGPGTRLTVL.

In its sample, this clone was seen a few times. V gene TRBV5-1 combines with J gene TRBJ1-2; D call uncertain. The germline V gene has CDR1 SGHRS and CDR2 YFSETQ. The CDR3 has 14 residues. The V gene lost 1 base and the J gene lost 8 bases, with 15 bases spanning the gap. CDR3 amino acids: CASSLTDPDQGYTF. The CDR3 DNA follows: TGCGCCAGCAGCTTGACGGACCCCGATCAAGGCTACACCTTC.

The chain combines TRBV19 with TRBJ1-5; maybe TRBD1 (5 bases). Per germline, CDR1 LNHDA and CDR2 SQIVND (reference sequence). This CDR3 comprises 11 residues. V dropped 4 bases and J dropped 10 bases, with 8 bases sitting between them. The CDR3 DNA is TGTGCCAGTAGTACTCAGGGCCCCCAGCATTTT. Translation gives CASSTQGPQHF.

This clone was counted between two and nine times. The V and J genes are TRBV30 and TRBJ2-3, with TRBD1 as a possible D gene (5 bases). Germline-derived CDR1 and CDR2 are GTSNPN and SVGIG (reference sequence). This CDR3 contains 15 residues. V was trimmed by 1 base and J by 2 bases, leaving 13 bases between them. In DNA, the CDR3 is TGTGCCTGGAGTGCGCGACAGATTCACACAGATACGCAGTATTTT. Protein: CAWSARQIHTDTQYF.

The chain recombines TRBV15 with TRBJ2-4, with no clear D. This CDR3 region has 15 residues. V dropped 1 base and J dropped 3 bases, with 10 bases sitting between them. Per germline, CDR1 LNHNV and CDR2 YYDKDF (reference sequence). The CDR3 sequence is CATSRGVVVKNIQYF. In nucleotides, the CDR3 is TGTGCCACCAGCAGAGGTGTTGTGGTCAAAAACATTCAGTACTTC.

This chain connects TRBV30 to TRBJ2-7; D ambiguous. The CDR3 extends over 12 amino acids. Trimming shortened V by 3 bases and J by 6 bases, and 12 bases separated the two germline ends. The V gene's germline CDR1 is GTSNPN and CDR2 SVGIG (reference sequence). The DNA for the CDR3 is TGTGCCTGGAGCCCGAGTTCGAGCGAGCAGTACTTC. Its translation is CAWSPSSSEQYF.

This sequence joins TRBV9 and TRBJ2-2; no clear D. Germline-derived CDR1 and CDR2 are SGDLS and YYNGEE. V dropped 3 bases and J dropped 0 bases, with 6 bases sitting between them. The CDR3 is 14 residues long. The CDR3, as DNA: TGTGCCAGCAGCGAGTCTCCGAACACCGGGGAGCTGTTTTTT. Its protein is CASSESPNTGELFF.

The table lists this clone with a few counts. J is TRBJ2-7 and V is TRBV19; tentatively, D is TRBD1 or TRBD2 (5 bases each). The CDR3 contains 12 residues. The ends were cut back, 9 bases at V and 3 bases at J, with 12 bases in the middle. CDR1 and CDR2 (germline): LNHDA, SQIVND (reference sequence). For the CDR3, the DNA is TGTGCCAGCTCCCCGAGGGGCTACGAGCAGTACTTC. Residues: CASSPRGYEQYF.

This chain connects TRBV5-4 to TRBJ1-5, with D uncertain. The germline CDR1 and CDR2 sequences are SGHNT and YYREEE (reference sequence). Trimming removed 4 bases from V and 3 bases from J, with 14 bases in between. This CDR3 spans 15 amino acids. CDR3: CASSPIPGANQPQHF. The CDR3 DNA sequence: TGTGCCAGCAGCCCTATACCGGGAGCCAATCAGCCCCAGCATTTT. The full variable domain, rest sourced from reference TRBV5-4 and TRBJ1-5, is ETGVTQSPTHLIKTRGQQVTLRCSSQSGHNTVSWYQQALGQGPQFIFQYYREEENGRGNFPPRFSGLQFPNYSSELNVNALELDDSALYLCASSPIPGANQPQHFGDGTRLSIL.

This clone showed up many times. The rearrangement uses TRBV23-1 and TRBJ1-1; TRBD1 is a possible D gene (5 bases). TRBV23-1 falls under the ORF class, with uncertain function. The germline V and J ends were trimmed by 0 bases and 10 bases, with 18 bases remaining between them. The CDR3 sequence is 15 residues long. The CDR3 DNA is TGCGCCAGCAGTCAATCGATTGGAGGGGAACTGCGAGCTTTCTTT. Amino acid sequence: CASSQSIGGELRAFF.

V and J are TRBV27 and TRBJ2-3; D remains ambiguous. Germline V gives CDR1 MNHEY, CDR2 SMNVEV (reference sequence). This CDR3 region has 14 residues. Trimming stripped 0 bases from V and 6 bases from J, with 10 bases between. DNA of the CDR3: TGTGCCAGCAGTTTATCCCCCTCCGTGGATACGCAGTATTTT. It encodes CASSLSPSVDTQYF.

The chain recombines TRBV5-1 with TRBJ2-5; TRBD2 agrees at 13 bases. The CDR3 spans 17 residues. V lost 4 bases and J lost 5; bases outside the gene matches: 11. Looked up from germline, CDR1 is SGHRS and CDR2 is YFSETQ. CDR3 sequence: CASSPGLAGDRQETQYF. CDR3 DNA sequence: TGCGCCAGCAGCCCAGGACTAGCGGGGGACCGTCAGGAGACCCAGTACTTC.